This is a list of T cell receptor beta chains from one sample in a study of CD8 T cells in ankylosing spondylitis. TCRdb analysed the 5' RACE reads with MiXCR anew, one entry per CDR3 protein. The data show some 180,000 distinct CDR3 sequences, around a sixth seen once. The sequenced sample was blood, either unsorted or a sorted T cell fraction (not recorded which). All receptors come from a male donor aged 10 to 35 with ankylosing spondylitis or in good health (not recorded which). The CDR3 runs from the conserved cysteine through the conserved F or W. The D gene is left open where the match is weak. The listing skips clone size in some rows; elsewhere it reads once, few, many or a size class.

cdr3_nt,cdr3_aa,v_call,d_call,clone_size,j_call
TGCAGTGCTTATCTAGCGGGGGACAATGAGCAGTTCTTC,CSAYLAGDNEQFF,TRBV20-1,TRBD2,NA,TRBJ2-1
TGTGCCAGCAGCTCCCAGGGGGGGCAGGGCACTGAAGCTTTCTTT,CASSSQGGQGTEAFF,TRBV7-2,TRBD1,NA,TRBJ1-1
TGTGCCAGCAGCTTCGGGACTCTCTTACGGAATGAGCAGTTCTTC,CASSFGTLLRNEQFF,TRBV7-2,NA,many,TRBJ2-1
TGTGCCTGGAGCCCTATCGGGCTAGCTGGCACAGATACGCAGTATTTT,CAWSPIGLAGTDTQYF,TRBV30,NA,NA,TRBJ2-3
TGTGCCAGCAGCCTAGGAAACACCAACACTGAAGCTTTCTTT,CASSLGNTNTEAFF,TRBV27,NA,NA,TRBJ1-1
TGTGCCAGCAGCTTAGTCTCGAATGAGCAGTTCTTC,CASSLVSNEQFF,TRBV5-5,NA,many,TRBJ2-1
TGCAGTGCTAGAGCCCACGGTCCTGAGCAGTTCTTC,CSARAHGPEQFF,TRBV20-1,NA,many,TRBJ2-1
TGTGCCAGCAGCTTCTTCAGGGGGGGATTAAGCTCCTACAATGAGCAGTTCTTC,CASSFFRGGLSSYNEQFF,TRBV7-2,NA,NA,TRBJ2-1
TGCAGTGCTAGTTTTGGACTTGGGAGTGAAAAACTGTTTTTT,CSASFGLGSEKLFF,TRBV20-1,NA,NA,TRBJ1-4
TGTGCCAGCAGTTCACGAGGACTGACGGAGGGTGGTACGCAGTATTTT,CASSSRGLTEGGTQYF,TRBV12-3/TRBV12-4,NA,many,TRBJ2-3
TGTGCCAGCAGCTTAGCTAGGGGACACTCCACTGAAGCTTTCTTT,CASSLARGHSTEAFF,TRBV11-2,NA,NA,TRBJ1-1
TGTGCCAGCTCATCAGACAGGGGAGGCCACGAGCAGTACTTC,CASSSDRGGHEQYF,TRBV18,TRBD1,many,TRBJ2-7
TGTGCCAGCAGCCAGTATCAGGGGTACGGTCAGCCCCAGCATTTT,CASSQYQGYGQPQHF,TRBV3-1,NA,many,TRBJ1-5
TGTGCCTGGAGTGTGACCACTGAAGCTTTCTTT,CAWSVTTEAFF,TRBV30,NA,many,TRBJ1-1